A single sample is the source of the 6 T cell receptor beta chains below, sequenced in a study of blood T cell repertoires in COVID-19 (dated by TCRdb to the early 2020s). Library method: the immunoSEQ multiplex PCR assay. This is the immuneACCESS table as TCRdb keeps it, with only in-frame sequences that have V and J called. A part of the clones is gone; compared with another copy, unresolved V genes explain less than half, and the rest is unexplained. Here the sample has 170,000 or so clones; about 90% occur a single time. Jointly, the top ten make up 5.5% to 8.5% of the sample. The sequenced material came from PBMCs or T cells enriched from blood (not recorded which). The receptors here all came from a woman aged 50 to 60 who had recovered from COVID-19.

The CDR3 here is CASSLRAGAAQGEQYF. CDR3 nucleotide sequence: TGTGCCAGCAGTCTTAGGGCGGGAGCCGCCCAAGGGGAGCAGTACTTC. V gene TRBV27 combines with J gene TRBJ2-7, with 7 bases matching TRBD2. The CDR3 contains 16 residues. The V gene's germline CDR1 is MNHEY and CDR2 SMNVEV (reference sequence). The V and J ends lost 5 bases and 7 bases, in that order; junction bases with no gene match: 17.

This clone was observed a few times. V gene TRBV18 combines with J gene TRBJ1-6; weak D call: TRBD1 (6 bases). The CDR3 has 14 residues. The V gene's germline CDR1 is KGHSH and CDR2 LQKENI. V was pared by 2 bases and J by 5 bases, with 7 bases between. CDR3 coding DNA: TGTGCCAGCTCACCAAACAGGGATAATTCACCCCTCCACTTT. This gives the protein CASSPNRDNSPLHF.

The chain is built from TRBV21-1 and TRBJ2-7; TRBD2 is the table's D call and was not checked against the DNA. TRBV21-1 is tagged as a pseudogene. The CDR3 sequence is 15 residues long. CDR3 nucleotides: TGTGCCAGCAGCAAATTTGACGGGTGCTCCTACGAGCAGTACTTC. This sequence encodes CASSKFDGCSYEQYF.

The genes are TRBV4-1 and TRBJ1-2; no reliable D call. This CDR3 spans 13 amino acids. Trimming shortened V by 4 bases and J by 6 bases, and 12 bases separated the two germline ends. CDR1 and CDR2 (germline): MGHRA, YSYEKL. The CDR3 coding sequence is TGCGCCAGCAGCCCCCGGTCGAGAAATGGCTACACCTTC. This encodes CASSPRSRNGYTF.

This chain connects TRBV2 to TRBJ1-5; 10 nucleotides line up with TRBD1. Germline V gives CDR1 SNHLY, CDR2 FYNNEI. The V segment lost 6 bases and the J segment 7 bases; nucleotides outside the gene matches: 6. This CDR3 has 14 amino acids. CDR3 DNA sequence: TGTGCCAGCAGCTTTGGACAGGGGGTCCAGCCCCAGCATTTT. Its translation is CASSFGQGVQPQHF.

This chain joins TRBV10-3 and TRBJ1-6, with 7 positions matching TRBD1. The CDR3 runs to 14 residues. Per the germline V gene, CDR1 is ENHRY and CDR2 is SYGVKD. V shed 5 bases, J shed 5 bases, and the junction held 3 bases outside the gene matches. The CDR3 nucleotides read TGTGCCATCAGTTTAGGGACAGATAATTCACCCCTCCACTTT. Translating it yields CAISLGTDNSPLHF.